Below are 23 T cell receptor beta chains sequenced from a single sample in a study of CD8+ T cells in alopecia areata. RNA, once extracted, was reverse transcribed into cDNA for use as the sequencing template. The assay was immunoSEQ multiplex PCR, and TCRdb's table has in-frame clones only and misses some. The table lists about 110,000 clones, roughly 89% of them singletons. Treatment denoted: oral pan-JAK inhibitor, 5-10 mg twice daily. Sample: CD8+ T cells sorted from blood, taken at week 24, from a patient treated with tofacitinib. The receptor source for this set is a human donor with alopecia areata.

The chain uses TRBV4-3 and TRBJ1-5; D is unclear. V lost 1 base and J 5 bases, leaving 3 bases between the germline ends. Germline lookup yields CDR1 LGHNA and CDR2 YSLEER. CDR3 length: 12 residues. This chain's CDR3 is CASSQVDQPQHF. CDR3 nucleotide sequence: TGCGCCAGCAGCCAAGTCGATCAGCCCCAGCATTTT.

The V gene is TRBV27, the J gene TRBJ2-7; weak D call: TRBD1 (5 bases). V lost 0 bases and J lost 3, with 12 bases in between. The CDR3 extends over 15 amino acids. Germline-derived CDR1 and CDR2 are MNHEY and SMNVEV (reference sequence). The CDR3 sequence is CASSLSGAGYYEQYF. CDR3 bases: TGTGCCAGCAGTTTATCAGGGGCAGGGTACTACGAGCAGTACTTC.

The rearrangement uses TRBV13 and TRBJ2-1, with 10 bases that match TRBD2. Trimming cost V 8 bases and J 5 bases; bases outside gene matches: 3. Germline CDR1 and CDR2: PRHDT and FYEKMQ (reference sequence). The CDR3 is 13 residues long. The chain's CDR3 is CASGGTSDNEQFF. For the CDR3, the DNA is TGTGCCAGCGGGGGGACTAGCGACAATGAGCAGTTCTTC. Complete variable domain (other parts from reference TRBV13 and TRBJ2-1): AAGVIQSPRHLIKEKRETATLKCYPIPRHDTVYWYQQGPGQDPQFLISFYEKMQSDKGSIPDRFSAQQFSDYHSELNMSSLELGDSALYFCASGGTSDNEQFFGPGTRLTVL.

The chain employs TRBV11-2 and TRBJ2-5; TRBD2 agrees at 8 bases. With V trimmed by 7 bases and J by 5 bases, 9 bases remained unmatched. CDR3 length: 14 amino acids. Germline values: CDR1 SGHAT, CDR2 FQNNGV. The chain's CDR3 is CASTGGGGQETQYF. The CDR3 nucleotides read TGTGCCAGCACCGGCGGCGGGGGGCAGGAGACCCAGTACTTC.

This clone has a handful of counts. The CDR3 region has the DNA TGTGCCTGGAGTGTACAAGTTAGCGGGGGAATCAATGAGCAGTTCTTC. The encoded protein is CAWSVQVSGGINEQFF. The chain combines TRBV30 with TRBJ2-1; 9 bases agree with TRBD2. The CDR3 extends over 16 amino acids. Germline trimming cut 0 bases from V and 6 bases from J; bases unmatched to any gene: 9. Germline lookup yields CDR1 GTSNPN and CDR2 SVGIG (reference sequence).

Comment on this clone: This sample includes further DNA sequences coding for the same CDR3. The chain couples TRBV27 to TRBJ2-7; TRBD1 aligns across 8 bases. The CDR3 runs to 14 residues. J lost 2 bases, V lost 5 bases, and 5 bases had no gene match. Germline CDR1 is MNHEY and CDR2 is SMNVEV (reference sequence). CDR3 in DNA: TGTGCCAGCAGTCAAGGACAGGGCGCCTACGAGCAGTACTTC. Amino acids: CASSQGQGAYEQYF.

The chain recombines TRBV5-1 with TRBJ1-6; TRBD1 matches at 8 bases. V dropped 4 bases and J dropped 12; count of bases not matched to a gene: 12. This CDR3 is built from 15 residues. Germline loops: CDR1 SGHRS, CDR2 YFSETQ. CDR3 in DNA: TGCGCCAGCAGCCACGAAAAGGGGACAGGCGAACCCCTCCACTTT. Residues: CASSHEKGTGEPLHF.

This chain uses TRBV5-1 with TRBJ2-7; possible D gene TRBD1, 6 bases. Per germline, CDR1 SGHRS and CDR2 YFSETQ. V lost 0 bases, J lost 6 bases, and 19 bases lay in between. CDR3 length: 16 residues. The CDR3 region has the DNA TGCGCCAGCAGCTTGGAGTATACGGCAGGGGCGAGCGAGCAGTACTTC. It translates to CASSLEYTAGASEQYF.

This rearrangement joins TRBV11-2 to TRBJ2-5, with 8 bases matching TRBD1. Germline assignment: CDR1 SGHAT and CDR2 FQNNGV. J lost 5 bases, V lost 5 bases, and 13 bases had no gene match. The CDR3 is 16 amino acids. The DNA of the CDR3 is TGTGCCAGCAGCGCCCACGGACAGGGCGTCGCGGAGACCCAGTACTTC. Protein sequence: CASSAHGQGVAETQYF. Combining the CDR3 with reference TRBV11-2 and TRBJ2-5 gives the whole variable domain EAGVAQSPRYKIIEKRQSVAFWCNPISGHATLYWYQQILGQGPKLLIQFQNNGVVDDSQLPKDRFSAERLKGVDSTLKIQPAKLEDSAVYLCASSAHGQGVAETQYFGPGTRLLVL.

In this sample, this clone turned up a few times. The chain is built from TRBV5-1 and TRBJ2-7, with D possibly being TRBD2 (5 bases). The CDR3 has 15 residues. The V gene's germline CDR1 is SGHRS and CDR2 YFSETQ. V was trimmed by 3 bases and J by 5 bases, leaving 18 bases between them. CDR3 nucleotides: TGCGCCAGCAGCTCCTACGTCGAGGGTTCCGACGAGCAGTACTTC. Amino acids: CASSSYVEGSDEQYF.

This clone appeared once. The CDR3 coding sequence is TGCGCCAGCAGCTTAGACTATCCCCCCTACAATGAGCAGTTCTTC. Its protein is CASSLDYPPYNEQFF. The chain uses TRBV5-1 and TRBJ2-1; possible D gene TRBD2, 5 bases. Deletions cut 2 bases from V and 2 bases from J, with 11 bases between. The CDR3 is made up of 15 amino acids. CDR1 and CDR2 (germline): SGHRS, YFSETQ.

In its sample, this clone was seen a few times. The chain joins TRBV7-9 to TRBJ2-3; D tentatively fits TRBD1 or TRBD2 (5 bases each). V was trimmed by 6 bases and J by 5 bases, leaving 21 bases between them. The CDR3 extends over 16 amino acids. In germline, CDR1 is SEHNR, CDR2 FQNEAQ (reference sequence). The CDR3 bases are TGTGCCAGCAGGGACCCCGGGACGGTCCATGGAGATACGCAGTATTTT. It specifies CASRDPGTVHGDTQYF.

CDR3 region: CAYGGERYEQYF. Here the CDR3 DNA reads TGTGCATACGGGGGGGAGCGGTACGAGCAGTACTTC. V and J are TRBV7-9 and TRBJ2-7, with 8 bases fitting TRBD2. The CDR3 is 12 residues long. The germline V gene has CDR1 SEHNR and CDR2 FQNEAQ (reference sequence).

The chain joins TRBV7-9 to TRBJ1-1; TRBD1 matches at 8 bases. Germline V gene lookup returns CDR1 SEHNR and CDR2 FQNEAQ (reference sequence). With 6 bases clipped from V and 3 bases from J, the junction kept 6 bases outside the gene matches. The CDR3 has 14 amino acids. The CDR3 reads CASSLQGEDTEAFF. CDR3 bases: TGTGCCAGCAGTTTACAGGGGGAGGACACTGAAGCTTTCTTT.

About this clone itself: Relative to the germline gene, one junction end is altered; a read error may explain this. The rearrangement joins TRBV15 to TRBJ1-1, with no clear D. The CDR3 totals 15 residues. From germline, CDR1 is LNHNV and CDR2 YYDKDF (reference sequence). CDR3 in DNA: TGTGCCACCAGCGGAGACAATTCGGCTACCACTGAAGCTTTCTTT. Protein: CATSGDNSATTEAFF.

J is TRBJ2-7 and V is TRBV5-1; no clear D gene. CDR1 and CDR2 from the germline V gene are SGHRS and YFSETQ. V lost 0 bases, J lost 2 bases, and 6 bases lay in between. This CDR3 region has 13 residues. The CDR3 DNA sequence: TGCGCCAGCAGCTTGGCTGGAACCTACGAGCAGTACTTC. Amino acid sequence: CASSLAGTYEQYF.

The chain is built from TRBV4-1 and TRBJ1-1, with D tentatively TRBD1 (5 bases). This CDR3 spans 14 amino acids. Germline V lookup: CDR1 MGHRA, CDR2 YSYEKL. Trimming stripped 4 bases from V and 4 bases from J, with 13 bases between. The CDR3 here is CASSRMQGGTEAFF. The DNA of the CDR3 is TGCGCCAGCAGCCGTATGCAGGGTGGCACTGAAGCTTTCTTT.

This rearrangement joins TRBV25-1 to TRBJ1-1; perhaps TRBD1 as D (6 bases). The CDR3 spans 17 residues. CDR1 is MGHDK and CDR2 is SYGVNS in the germline V gene. Trimming took 1 base from V and 1 from J, leaving 16 bases between them. The DNA for the CDR3 is TGTGCCAGCAGTGAATTCCCCCCCGGGACACAGAACACTGAAGCTTTCTTT. Amino acid sequence: CASSEFPPGTQNTEAFF.

This chain uses TRBV7-2 with TRBJ2-1; no firm D call. CDR3 length: 15 residues. V gave up 3 bases and J gave up 4 bases, with 13 bases separating them. Germline V gene sequence: CDR1 SGHTA, CDR2 FQGNSA. Here the CDR3 DNA reads TGTGCCAGCAGCTTCGAGGCGCTAGAGTACAATGAGCAGTTCTTC. This encodes CASSFEALEYNEQFF. The complete variable domain, with remaining parts taken from reference TRBV7-2 and TRBJ2-1, reads GAGVSQSPSNKVTEKGKDVELRCDPISGHTALYWYRQSLGQGLEFLIYFQGNSAPDKSGLPSDRFSAERTGGSVSTLTIQRTQQEDSAVYLCASSFEALEYNEQFFGPGTRLTVL.

V and J are TRBV11-2 and TRBJ1-6; D remains ambiguous. Trimming stripped 1 base from V and 4 bases from J, with 8 bases between. Germline values: CDR1 SGHAT, CDR2 FQNNGV. This CDR3 is 15 amino acids long. CDR3 residues: CASSLVGPYNSPLHF. The CDR3 coding sequence is TGTGCCAGCAGCTTAGTAGGGCCTTATAATTCACCCCTCCACTTT.

This sequence joins TRBV27 and TRBJ2-2, with TRBD1 as a possible D gene (5 bases). The V gene's germline CDR1 is MNHEY and CDR2 SMNVEV (reference sequence). The CDR3 consists of 15 residues. The V end lost 5 bases, the J end lost 2 bases, and 12 bases lay between the germline ends. The DNA of the CDR3 is TGTGCCAGCAGTAGTCAAGGGGAAAACACCGGGGAGCTGTTTTTT. Encoded protein: CASSSQGENTGELFF.

The gene calls are TRBV6-5 and TRBJ2-7, with 9 bases aligning to TRBD1. Unmatched junction bases numbered 9, after V lost 6 bases and J lost 3 bases. Looked up from germline, CDR1 is MNHEY and CDR2 is SVGAGI. CDR3 length: 15 amino acids. The CDR3 DNA follows: TGTGCCAGCAGCACCGGACAGGGGCCCTACTACGAGCAGTACTTC. It encodes CASSTGQGPYYEQYF.

CDR3: CASSLDRNYGYTF. The CDR3 bases are TGTGCCAGCAGCTTGGACAGGAACTATGGCTACACCTTC. The rearrangement joins TRBV5-4 to TRBJ1-2, with TRBD1 as a possible D gene (5 bases). Germline CDR1 SGHNT, CDR2 YYREEE (reference sequence). Trimming took 0 bases from V and 2 from J, leaving 5 bases between them. The CDR3 sequence is 13 residues long.